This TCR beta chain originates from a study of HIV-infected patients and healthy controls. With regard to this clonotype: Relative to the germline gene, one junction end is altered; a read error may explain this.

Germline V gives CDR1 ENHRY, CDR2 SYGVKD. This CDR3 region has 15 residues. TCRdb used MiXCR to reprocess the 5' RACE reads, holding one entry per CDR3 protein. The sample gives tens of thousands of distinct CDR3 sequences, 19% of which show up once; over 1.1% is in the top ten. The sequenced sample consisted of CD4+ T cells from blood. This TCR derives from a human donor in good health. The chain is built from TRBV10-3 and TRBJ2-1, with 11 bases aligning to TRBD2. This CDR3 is CAMSESLAGGNEQFF. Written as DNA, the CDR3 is TGTGCCATGAGTGAGTCGCTAGCGGGAGGCAATGAGCAGTTCTTC.